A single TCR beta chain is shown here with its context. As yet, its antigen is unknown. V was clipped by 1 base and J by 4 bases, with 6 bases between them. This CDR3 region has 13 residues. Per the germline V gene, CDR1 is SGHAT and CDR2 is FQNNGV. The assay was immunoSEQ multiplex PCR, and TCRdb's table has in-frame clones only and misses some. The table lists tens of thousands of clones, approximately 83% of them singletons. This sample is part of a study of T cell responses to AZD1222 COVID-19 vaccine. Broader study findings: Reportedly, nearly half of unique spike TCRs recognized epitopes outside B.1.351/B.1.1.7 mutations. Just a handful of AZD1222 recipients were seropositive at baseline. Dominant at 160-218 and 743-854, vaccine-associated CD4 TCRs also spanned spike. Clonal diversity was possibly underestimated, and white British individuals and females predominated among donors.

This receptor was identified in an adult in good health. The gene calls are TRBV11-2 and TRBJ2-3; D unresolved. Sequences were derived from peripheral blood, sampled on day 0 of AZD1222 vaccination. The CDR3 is CASSLGTPDTQYF. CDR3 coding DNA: TGTGCCAGCAGCTTAGGTACACCAGATACGCAGTATTTT. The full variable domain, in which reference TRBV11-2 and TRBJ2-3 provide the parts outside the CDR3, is EAGVAQSPRYKIIEKRQSVAFWCNPISGHATLYWYQQILGQGPKLLIQFQNNGVVDDSQLPKDRFSAERLKGVDSTLKIQPAKLEDSAVYLCASSLGTPDTQYFGPGTRLTVL.